Listed below are T cell receptor beta chains from one sample, sequenced in a study of blood T cell repertoires in COVID-19. Profiled with immunoSEQ multiplex PCR; TCRdb holds only in-frame clones, not every one. The sample records around 180,000 clones, about 80% being singletons. The sample taken for sequencing was PBMCs or T cells enriched from blood (not recorded which). These receptors were taken from a man aged 45-60 years who had recovered from COVID-19. Both conserved end residues are part of each CDR3. A D gene is named only where the DNA matches it firmly. Clone size is stated in some rows and not others, as once, few, many or a class when expanded.

d_call j_call clone_size v_call cdr3_nt cdr3_aa
. TRBJ1-1 . TRBV7-3 TGTGCCAGCACCCTCGGGAGGGACACTGAAGCTTTCTTT CASTLGRDTEAFF
. TRBJ1-3 . TRBV9 TGTGCCAGCAGCGTAGCCCGGGGTTACTCTGGAAACACCATATATTTT CASSVARGYSGNTIYF
. TRBJ1-2 . TRBV7-2 TGTGCCAGCAGCTTTAACTCACGGGGGTTATATGGCTACACCTTC CASSFNSRGLYGYTF
. TRBJ2-2 . TRBV19 TGTGCCAGTAGTCCCGGGGTCACCGGGGAGCTGTTTTTT CASSPGVTGELFF
TRBD1 TRBJ1-4 . TRBV28 TGTGCCAGCTATCCCGGGACAGCTAATGAAAAACTGTTTTTT CASYPGTANEKLFF
. TRBJ2-1 few TRBV7-2 TGTGCCAGCAGCTTTCCTGGTAGTGAGCAGTTCTTC CASSFPGSEQFF
. TRBJ1-2 . TRBV9 TGTGCCAGCAGCGTAGACCTCACCGGTACTAACTATGGCTACACCTTC CASSVDLTGTNYGYTF
. TRBJ1-6 . TRBV11-2 TGTGCCAGCAGCTTAGGGGGGCGTAATTCACCCCTCCACTTT CASSLGGRNSPLHF
. TRBJ1-1 . TRBV10-1 TGCGCCAGCAGGGCTGACAGCGATAACACTGAAGCTTTCTTT CASRADSDNTEAFF
. TRBJ2-7 . TRBV29-1 TGCAGCGCCGCGGGGCCGGCCGGGCAGTACTTC CSAAGPAGQYF
. TRBJ1-2 . TRBV28 TGTGCCAGCAGGTTGGGGCAAGGGTTCCATACCTTC CASRLGQGFHTF
. TRBJ1-6 . TRBV5-1 TGCGCCAGCAGCTTGGCCGGAGGGGTTGTTAATTCACCCCTCCACTTT CASSLAGGVVNSPLHF
TRBD1 TRBJ1-2 . TRBV6-5 TGTGCCAGCCGACGGACAGGGGAGGTGGGCTACACCTTC CASRRTGEVGYTF
. TRBJ2-5 . TRBV2 TGTGCCAGCAGTGAGGCCCCGCGAGGGCCAGAGACCCAGTACTTC CASSEAPRGPETQYF
TRBD2 TRBJ2-1 few TRBV7-2 TGTGCCAGCAGCTCCCAGCGGGGGGGCTTGGATGAGCAGTTCTTC CASSSQRGGLDEQFF
TRBD2 TRBJ2-1 . TRBV3-1/TRBV3-2 TGTGCCAGCAGCTTACGGACTAGCGGGTACAATGAGCAGTTCTTC CASSLRTSGYNEQFF
. TRBJ1-2 . TRBV14 TGTGCCAGCAGCCAAGGAACCGGGTTTTTTGGCTACACCTTC CASSQGTGFFGYTF
. TRBJ1-1 . TRBV27 TGTGCCAGCAGCCCCGGGACACTCACTGAAGCTTTCTTT CASSPGTLTEAFF
. TRBJ1-2 . TRBV11-2 TGTGCCAGCAGCTCGTTAGAGAAACAGATCAGATTCTACACCTTC CASSSLEKQIRFYTF
. TRBJ2-3 . TRBV5-4 TGTGCCAGCAGCTTGTATTCGGGGGGCTTGGCAGATACGCAGTATTTT CASSLYSGGLADTQYF
. TRBJ1-2 once TRBV2 TGTGCCAGCAGTGCCCTTGGGGGGGGGACTAACTATGGCTACACCTTC CASSALGGGTNYGYTF
. TRBJ2-3 . TRBV7-2 TGTGCCAGCAGCCGCACTAGCCACGCAGATACGCAGTATTTT CASSRTSHADTQYF
. TRBJ2-1 . TRBV7-2 TGTGCCAGCAGCTTAGGGGGGACTCTGTCCTACAATGAGCAGTTCTTC CASSLGGTLSYNEQFF
. TRBJ2-6 . TRBV19 TGTGCCAGTAGGATGGGGGGTTCCGGGGCCAACGTCCTGACTTTC CASRMGGSGANVLTF
TRBD1 TRBJ2-4 many TRBV9 TGTGCCAGCAGCGACGGGACAGGGGGCGCATTTGGAAACATTCAGTACTTC CASSDGTGGAFGNIQYF
TRBD2 TRBJ2-1 . TRBV27 TGTGCCAGCTCGCGGGGGGGCTCCTACAATGAGCAGTTCTTC CASSRGGSYNEQFF
TRBD1 TRBJ2-7 . TRBV9 TGTGCCAGCAGCACCGGGACAGGCCCCTTAACCTACGAGCAGTACTTC CASSTGTGPLTYEQYF
. TRBJ1-1 . TRBV7-2 TGTGCCAGCAGCTTAGGGACCTTACCGGGACAAGAAGCTTTCTTT CASSLGTLPGQEAFF
. TRBJ2-7 . TRBV4-1 TGCGCCAGCAGCCAAGAGATCGCGGCCTACGAGCAGTACTTC CASSQEIAAYEQYF
TRBD2 TRBJ2-1 . TRBV5-1 TGCGCCAGCAGCTTGGGATCTAGCGGGGGCCGCGAGCAGTTCTTC CASSLGSSGGREQFF
. TRBJ1-1 . TRBV6-5 TGTGCCAGCAGTTCTCGGACTTTTGGGGCTGAAGCTTTCTTT CASSSRTFGAEAFF
. TRBJ1-2 . TRBV5-6 TGTGCGAGCAGCTTGGAGTTAGGGGTACGATATGGCTACACCTTC CASSLELGVRYGYTF
. TRBJ2-7 . TRBV7-9 TGTGCCAGCAGCTCAGCACGCGGGGTCTCCTACGAGCAGTACTTC CASSSARGVSYEQYF
. TRBJ1-3 . TRBV7-2 TGTGCCAGCAGCAAGACAGTACCTGTTTTCTCTGGAAACACCATATATTTT CASSKTVPVFSGNTIYF
. TRBJ2-2 . TRBV3-1/TRBV3-2 TGTGCCAGCAGCCAAGCTCCCGACACCGGGGAGCTGTTTTTT CASSQAPDTGELFF
. TRBJ2-1 . TRBV14 TGTGCCAGCAGGCCTACAGGGAACAATGAGCAGTTCTTC CASRPTGNNEQFF
TRBD1 TRBJ1-5 . TRBV15 TGTGCCACCAGCAGCCCCAGGGGGGTAAATCAGCCCCAGCATTTT CATSSPRGVNQPQHF
. TRBJ1-1 . TRBV5-1 TGCGCCAGCAGCTTAACAGGTGAAGCTTTCTTT CASSLTGEAFF
. TRBJ2-7 . TRBV18 TGTGCCAGCTCATCCCTACTCGATTTCGGGGAGACGACCTACGAGCAGTACTTC CASSSLLDFGETTYEQYF
. TRBJ2-2 . TRBV3-1/TRBV3-2 TGTGCCAGCAGCCAACTGGACAGCGACACCGGGGAGCTGTTTTTT CASSQLDSDTGELFF
. TRBJ1-2 few TRBV30 TGTGCCTGGAGTGTTGCCCCTAGGGGAGGCTACACCTTC CAWSVAPRGGYTF
TRBD1 TRBJ2-7 . TRBV19 TGTGCCACTGCCCCCCGCGGGACAGGGGGCGGCGAGCAGTACTTC CATAPRGTGGGEQYF
TRBD1 TRBJ2-5 . TRBV24-1 TGTGCCACCAGTCCGGGACAGCAAGAGACCCAGTACTTC CATSPGQQETQYF
. TRBJ1-2 once TRBV7-2 TGTGCCAGCAGCTCTCGGATGCGGGGTCTTAGCACCTTC CASSSRMRGLSTF
TRBD2 TRBJ2-2 . TRBV27 TGTGCCAGCAGCCCACTTGGACTAGCGGGGTCGAACACCGGGGAGCTGTTTTTT CASSPLGLAGSNTGELFF
. TRBJ1-2 . TRBV9 TGTGCCAGCAGCGTAGAGGCGGCTAACTATGGCTACACCTTC CASSVEAANYGYTF
. TRBJ2-7 . TRBV5-4 TGTGCCAGCAGCTTGGGGCAGGGGAGCCCCTACGAGCAGTACTTC CASSLGQGSPYEQYF
TRBD1 TRBJ1-4 . TRBV10-1 TGCGCCAGCAGAACACAGGGGGTGGAGGAAAAACTGTTTTTT CASRTQGVEEKLFF
TRBD2 TRBJ2-2 . TRBV4-1 TGCGCCAGCAGCCAAGGACTAGCGGGGGCTTGGGGCGGGGAGCTGTTTTTT CASSQGLAGAWGGELFF
. TRBJ1-1 once TRBV28 TGTGCCAGCAGTACGCCAGCGGTAGGAACTGAAGCTTTCTTT CASSTPAVGTEAFF
TRBD1 TRBJ1-1 . TRBV19 TGTGCCAGTAGTATAGGCCAGGGGGGTCACACTGAAGCTTTCTTT CASSIGQGGHTEAFF
. TRBJ1-2 . TRBV7-2 TGTGCCAGCAGCCTCGATCGACAGGCGAAAAGCTATGGCTACACCTTC CASSLDRQAKSYGYTF
. TRBJ2-1 . TRBV11-3 TGTGCCAGCAGCTTAGATCGGGACTCAGCGCAGTTCTTC CASSLDRDSAQFF
. TRBJ2-2 once TRBV9 TGTGCCAGCAGCGTAGGGAATGCGGACACCGGGGAGCTGTTTTTT CASSVGNADTGELFF
TRBD1 TRBJ2-2 . TRBV12-5 TGTGCTAGTGGCCTCCCAGGGGGCTCCTACACCGGGGAGCTGTTTTTT CASGLPGGSYTGELFF
. TRBJ1-2 . TRBV10-3 TGTGCCATCAGTGTCGCTAACTATGGCTACACCTTC CAISVANYGYTF
TRBD1 TRBJ1-1 . TRBV19 TGTGCCACCATTGATTACAGGGGGCCGAACACTGAAGCTTTCTTT CATIDYRGPNTEAFF